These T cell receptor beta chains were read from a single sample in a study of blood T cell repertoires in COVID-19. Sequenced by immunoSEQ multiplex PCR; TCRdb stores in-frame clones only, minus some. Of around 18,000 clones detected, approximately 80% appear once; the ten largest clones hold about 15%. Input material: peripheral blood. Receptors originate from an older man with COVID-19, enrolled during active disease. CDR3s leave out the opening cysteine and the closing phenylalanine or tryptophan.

CDR3 protein: ASSTYNEQF
V gene: TRBV6-5

CDR3 protein: ASSQDHQRRAFQPQH
V gene: TRBV4-2

CDR3 protein: ASNLGHSNTGELF
V gene: TRBV19

CDR3 protein: ATSDRTDYNEKLF
V gene: TRBV24-1

CDR3 protein: ASSPRQEVTEAF
V gene: TRBV5-1

CDR3 protein: ASSHPVSGNTIY
V gene: TRBV6-2/TRBV6-3

CDR3 protein: ASSPDRGAGNTIY
V gene: TRBV19

CDR3 protein: ASSVPGLAGTEAF
V gene: TRBV27

CDR3 protein: ASSFAIQIEQF
V gene: TRBV28

CDR3 protein: ASRGQSLYGYT
V gene: TRBV5-1

CDR3 protein: ASSLGTGVRGQPQH
V gene: TRBV7-2

CDR3 protein: ASSRQGSEAF
V gene: TRBV6-5

CDR3 protein: ASSYGGTGIYTEAF
V gene: TRBV6-5

CDR3 protein: ASSAQDQPQH
V gene: TRBV2

CDR3 protein: ASSFAEGDYNEQF
V gene: TRBV11-3

CDR3 protein: ASTGLRQEPYEQY
V gene: TRBV2

CDR3 protein: ASRPRPGLGGYNEQF
V gene: TRBV5-5

CDR3 protein: ASSLGGQGGQPQH
V gene: TRBV5-1

CDR3 protein: ASSQGLSGSAQY
V gene: TRBV14

CDR3 protein: ASSFGEWQPQH
V gene: TRBV27

CDR3 protein: AISDKGGGTEAF
V gene: TRBV10-3

CDR3 protein: ASSDGGDWTNEQF
V gene: TRBV2

CDR3 protein: ASSSGQGVYGYT
V gene: TRBV28

CDR3 protein: ASSSILAGSSYNEQF
V gene: TRBV19

CDR3 protein: ASSFGGSSYEQY
V gene: TRBV27

CDR3 protein: AIQNRGPGTGELF
V gene: TRBV3-1/TRBV3-2

CDR3 protein: AWKRDRVRGSDSPLH
V gene: TRBV30

CDR3 protein: ASSPSGRTYEQY
V gene: TRBV14

CDR3 protein: ATRFRTGGEQY
V gene: TRBV24-1

CDR3 protein: ASSLGQGLWQETQY
V gene: TRBV5-8

CDR3 protein: ASSLQGSTEAF
V gene: TRBV5-6

CDR3 protein: ASSQEARQPQH
V gene: TRBV4-2

CDR3 protein: ASSLDGTRADTQY
V gene: TRBV5-1

CDR3 protein: ASSPQVATNEKLF
V gene: TRBV5-1

CDR3 protein: ASSFGTHGNTIY
V gene: TRBV28

CDR3 protein: ASSSRQGSYNSPLH
V gene: TRBV28

CDR3 protein: ASSEPRDFNTGELF
V gene: TRBV6-1

CDR3 protein: ASSPGRDRYNEQF
V gene: TRBV27

CDR3 protein: AYTPLAGYYEQY
V gene: TRBV30

CDR3 protein: ASSGGLNQPQH
V gene: TRBV2

CDR3 protein: ASSEAWGQGAFSNQPQH
V gene: TRBV6-1

CDR3 protein: ASRDRDYGEQY
V gene: TRBV7-9

CDR3 protein: AWSVVGRNNQPQH
V gene: TRBV30

CDR3 protein: ASSSPQGFDYGYT
V gene: TRBV28

CDR3 protein: ASSLKGFGYT
V gene: TRBV27

CDR3 protein: ASSRAGGTDTQY
V gene: TRBV5-4

CDR3 protein: ASSLRETIEQF
V gene: TRBV12-3/TRBV12-4

CDR3 protein: ASSQSGLAKNIQY
V gene: TRBV4-2

CDR3 protein: ASSYAKTGGNSPLH
V gene: TRBV6-5

CDR3 protein: ASSMGGQSWHEQY
V gene: TRBV19